The 20 T cell receptor beta chains below all came from one sample that was sequenced in a study of blood T cell repertoires in COVID-19. Sequencing used immunoSEQ multiplex PCR; TCRdb keeps in-frame clones, though not all of them. The data show about 330,000 clones, approximately 85% seen once. The sample comprised peripheral blood. The receptors shown here come from a human donor in a cohort sampled during active COVID-19.

This chain links TRBV10-3 with TRBJ1-2; a weak D match, TRBD1 (5 bases). The germline CDR1 and CDR2 sequences are ENHRY and SYGVKD. With 6 bases removed from V and 0 bases from J, the gap between germline ends came to 14 bases. The CDR3 consists of 15 residues. The DNA for the CDR3 is TGTGCCATCAGCCTCGGACAAATAGCTAACTATGGCTACACCTTC. Translating gives CAISLGQIANYGYTF.

The chain carries TRBV19 and TRBJ2-1, with D possibly being TRBD2 (6 bases). The V end was cut by 4 bases, the J end by 5 bases, with 18 bases between. The CDR3 loop spans 16 amino acids. Per the germline V gene, CDR1 is LNHDA and CDR2 is SQIVND (reference sequence). For the CDR3, the DNA is TGTGCCAGTAGTACCCAGACTAGAAGGAGGAACAATGAGCAGTTCTTC. This codes for CASSTQTRRRNNEQFF.

The V call is TRBV5-4, the J call TRBJ2-3; 9 bases align to TRBD2. Per germline, CDR1 SGHNT and CDR2 YYREEE (reference sequence). This CDR3 region has 15 residues. Trimming at V came to 1 base and at J to 3 bases, leaving 3 bases not matched to a gene. The CDR3 coding sequence is TGTGCCAGCAGCTTGCGGCGGGGGGGAACAGATACGCAGTATTTT. This gives the protein CASSLRRGGTDTQYF.

The chain couples TRBV5-1 to TRBJ2-2; 8 positions agree with TRBD1. Germline lookup yields CDR1 SGHRS and CDR2 YFSETQ. V lost 2 bases and J lost 1; bases outside the gene matches: 7. CDR3 length equals 17 residues. The CDR3 DNA reads TGCGCCAGCAGCTTAGGACAGGGTTACAAGAACACCGGGGAGCTGTTTTTT. Translation: CASSLGQGYKNTGELFF. The full variable domain, its missing parts supplied by reference TRBV5-1 and TRBJ2-2, is KAGVTQTPRYLIKTRGQQVTLSCSPISGHRSVSWYQQTPGQGLQFLFEYFSETQRNKGNFPGRFSGRQFSNSRSEMNVSTLELGDSALYLCASSLGQGYKNTGELFFGEGSRLTVL.

This clone occurred once. The chain couples TRBV18 to TRBJ2-2, with D hard to call. Germline CDR1 reads KGHSH; CDR2 reads LQKENI. V lost 4 bases and J lost 0, with 18 bases in between. The CDR3 spans 18 residues. CDR3 region: CASSLEVGTFANTGELFF. Written as DNA, the CDR3 is TGTGCCAGCTCACTGGAAGTGGGCACATTCGCGAACACCGGGGAGCTGTTTTTT.

This clone was observed a single time. The chain joins TRBV5-1 to TRBJ2-7; 11 bases match TRBD1. This CDR3 has 14 amino acids. The V and J ends lost 3 bases and 5 bases, in that order; junction bases with no gene match: 4. Per germline, CDR1 SGHRS and CDR2 YFSETQ. CDR3 sequence (DNA): TGCGCCAGCAGCTCCCGGACAGGGGGCAACGAGCAGTACTTC. It yields the protein CASSSRTGGNEQYF. The complete variable domain, with remaining parts taken from reference TRBV5-1 and TRBJ2-7, reads KAGVTQTPRYLIKTRGQQVTLSCSPISGHRSVSWYQQTPGQGLQFLFEYFSETQRNKGNFPGRFSGRQFSNSRSEMNVSTLELGDSALYLCASSSRTGGNEQYFGPGTRLTVT.

This rearrangement joins TRBV6-6 to TRBJ2-2, with 14 bases identical to TRBD2. Germline values: CDR1 MNHNY, CDR2 SVGAGI (reference sequence). The CDR3 loop spans 18 amino acids. Trimming at V came to 5 bases and at J to 1 base, leaving 6 bases not matched to a gene. The DNA for the CDR3 is TGTGCCAGCAGTCATGGGACTAGCGGGGGATTGAACACCGGGGAGCTGTTTTTT. Translating it yields CASSHGTSGGLNTGELFF.

The chain joins TRBV11-3 to TRBJ1-1; tentatively, D is TRBD1 (6 bases). Trimming removed 5 bases at V and 1 base at J, with 11 bases between. The CDR3 has 14 residues. Germline V gene data show CDR1 as SGHNT and CDR2 as YENEEA. The CDR3 loop reads CASSLRDTNTEAFF. DNA of the CDR3: TGTGCCAGCAGCCTCCGGGACACGAACACTGAAGCTTTCTTT. Full variable domain (remainder filled in from reference TRBV11-3 and TRBJ1-1): EAGVVQSPRYKIIEKKQPVAFWCNPISGHNTLYWYLQNLGQGPELLIRYENEEAVDDSQLPKDRFSAERLKGVDSTLKIQPAELGDSAVYLCASSLRDTNTEAFFGQGTRLTVV.

The V call is TRBV7-3, the J call TRBJ2-1, with 11 bases matching TRBD2. The germline V gene has CDR1 SGHTA and CDR2 FQGTGA. V lost 2 bases and J lost 4; bases outside the gene matches: 4. The CDR3 is 16 residues long. The CDR3 loop is CASSLWASGGYNEQFF. The CDR3 nucleotides read TGTGCCAGCAGCTTATGGGCTAGCGGGGGGTACAATGAGCAGTTCTTC.

This clone was observed once. V gene TRBV6-6 combines with J gene TRBJ1-2; weak D call: TRBD1 (5 bases). Looked up from germline, CDR1 is MNHNY and CDR2 is SVGAGI (reference sequence). Trimming removed 5 bases at V and 4 bases at J, with 11 bases between. The CDR3 has 13 amino acids. DNA for the CDR3: TGTGCCAGCAGTCGGGGAACAGGCTATGGCTACACCTTC. This translates into CASSRGTGYGYTF.

This sequence joins TRBV30 and TRBJ2-1, with a tentative D call TRBD2 (6 bases). CDR3 size: 13 residues. With 2 bases removed from V and 8 bases from J, the gap between germline ends came to 13 bases. Germline CDR1 GTSNPN, CDR2 SVGIG (reference sequence). CDR3 sequence: CAWSWGVMDEQFF. Written as DNA, the CDR3 is TGTGCCTGGAGTTGGGGGGTCATGGATGAGCAGTTCTTC.

In DNA form, the CDR3 reads TGTGCCAGCAGAGGACCTGGACTAGCGAACAATGAGCAGTTCTTC. Translation gives CASRGPGLANNEQFF. The chain employs TRBV27 and TRBJ2-1; 9 nucleotides align to TRBD2. This CDR3 is built from 15 residues. Germline values: CDR1 MNHEY, CDR2 SMNVEV (reference sequence). Germline trimming cut 6 bases from V and 5 bases from J; bases unmatched to any gene: 8.

For this clone: Within the sample, other DNA sequences also encode this same CDR3. V gene TRBV5-1 combines with J gene TRBJ1-2; tentative D call: TRBD1 (5 bases). This CDR3 has 12 residues. Germline CDR1 SGHRS, CDR2 YFSETQ. Trimming cost V 0 bases and J 8 bases, with 8 bases left between them. The CDR3 coding sequence is TGCGCCAGCAGCTTGGCGGGGGACGGCTACACCTTC. Amino acid sequence: CASSLAGDGYTF.

V is TRBV19 and J is TRBJ2-3; 11 positions match TRBD1. The CDR3 length is 16 residues. V trimming: 6 bases; J trimming: 4 bases; junction bases outside the gene matches: 9. Germline CDR1 is LNHDA and CDR2 is SQIVND (reference sequence). CDR3: CASSKGAGQGADTQYF. CDR3 coding DNA: TGTGCCAGTAGCAAAGGCGCGGGACAGGGGGCAGATACGCAGTATTTT. Drawing the rest from reference TRBV19 and TRBJ2-3, the complete variable domain is DGGITQSPKYLFRKEGQNVTLSCEQNLNHDAMYWYRQDPGQGLRLIYYSQIVNDFQKGDIAEGYSVSREKKESFPLTVTSAQKNPTAFYLCASSKGAGQGADTQYFGPGTRLTVL.

V usage is TRBV27 and J usage is TRBJ2-3; the match to TRBD1 covers 9 bases. The CDR3 loop spans 16 amino acids. Unmatched junction bases numbered 12, after V lost 3 bases and J lost 8 bases. CDR1 and CDR2 (germline): MNHEY, SMNVEV (reference sequence). The chain's CDR3 is CASSLVGQGLRGTQYF. CDR3 in DNA: TGTGCCAGCAGTTTGGTTGGACAGGGGTTGCGAGGTACGCAGTATTTT.

This chain joins TRBV6-1 and TRBJ1-1, with TRBD1 as a possible D gene (5 bases). The length of the CDR3 is 15 residues. The germline V gene has CDR1 MNHNS and CDR2 SASEGT. V dropped 0 bases and J dropped 0 bases, with 8 bases sitting between them. The CDR3 region is CASSEARGMNTEAFF. CDR3 coding DNA: TGTGCCAGCAGTGAAGCAAGGGGAATGAACACTGAAGCTTTCTTT.

The chain has TRBV4-2 and TRBJ1-4; D not certain. The germline V gene has CDR1 LGHNA and CDR2 YNFKEQ. V was pared by 1 base and J by 8 bases, with 14 bases between. This CDR3 contains 15 residues. The DNA for the CDR3 is TGTGCCAGCAGCCAAGCTTTGAGGGCCGGCGAAAAACTGTTTTTT. Amino acids: CASSQALRAGEKLFF.

The V gene is TRBV4-2, the J gene TRBJ2-3; D uncertain. V gave up 1 base and J gave up 0 bases, with 8 bases separating them. The length of the CDR3 is 15 residues. Germline CDR1 and CDR2: LGHNA and YNFKEQ. The CDR3: CASSQAPGSTDTQYF. CDR3 nucleotide sequence: TGTGCCAGCAGCCAAGCTCCAGGTAGCACAGATACGCAGTATTTT.

This sequence joins TRBV6-5 and TRBJ1-1; TRBD1 might be the D (5 bases). Germline-derived CDR1 and CDR2 are MNHEY and SVGAGI. V was shortened by 0 bases and J by 7 bases, with 12 bases between the two germline ends. The CDR3 is 14 residues long. The CDR3 DNA is TGTGCCAGCAGTTACTCGACAGTGGACAATGAAGCTTTCTTT. Translating gives CASSYSTVDNEAFF.

The chain has TRBV6-1 and TRBJ2-1, with D hard to call. With 3 bases removed from V and 4 bases from J, the gap between germline ends came to 10 bases. This CDR3 has 14 residues. Germline CDR1 reads MNHNS; CDR2 reads SASEGT. Here the CDR3 DNA reads TGTGCCAGCAGTGATGGTAGCCGTTACAATGAGCAGTTCTTC. Amino acids: CASSDGSRYNEQFF.